This T cell receptor (beta chain) was profiled in a study of T cell responses to AZD1222 COVID-19 vaccine. General study results and limits: No day 14 peak samples; only post-peak repertoires were characterized. Following two doses of AZD1222, Spike-specific TCR breadth and depth rose. Spike-spanning, vaccine-associated CD4 TCRs were dominant at 160-218 and 743-854. It should be noted that donors were predominantly white British and more often female, and clonal diversity was possibly underestimated.

Profiling relied on immunoSEQ multiplex PCR, and the TCRdb table lists in-frame clones only, not all of them. Among about 84,000 clones listed, approximately 83% were seen once. To note about this clone: Its target is unknown.

CDR1 and CDR2 from the germline V gene are LNHDA and SQIVND (reference sequence). The CDR3 totals 15 residues. Trimming left V 3 bases short and J 8 bases short, with 17 bases between. This specimen was peripheral blood, taken 28 days after the second AZD1222 dose. V is TRBV19 and J is TRBJ2-1; tentatively, D is TRBD2 (5 bases). This TCR derives from an adult who received the AZD1222 COVID-19 vaccine. The CDR3 sequence: CASSIEDSPIDEQFF. CDR3 nucleotides: TGTGCCAGTAGTATTGAGGACTCGCCCATAGATGAGCAGTTCTTC.